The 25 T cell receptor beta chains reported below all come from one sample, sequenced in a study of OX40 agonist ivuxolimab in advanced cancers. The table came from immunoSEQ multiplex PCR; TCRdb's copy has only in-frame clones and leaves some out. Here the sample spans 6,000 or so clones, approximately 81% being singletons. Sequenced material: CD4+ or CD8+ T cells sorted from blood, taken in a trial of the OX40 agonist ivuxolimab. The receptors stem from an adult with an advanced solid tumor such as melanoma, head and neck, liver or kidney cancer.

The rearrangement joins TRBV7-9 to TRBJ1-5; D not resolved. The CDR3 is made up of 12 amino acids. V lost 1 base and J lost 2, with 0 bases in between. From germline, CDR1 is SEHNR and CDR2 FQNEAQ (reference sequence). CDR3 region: CASSLGNQPQHF. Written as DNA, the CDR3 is TGTGCCAGCAGCTTAGGCAATCAGCCCCAGCATTTT.

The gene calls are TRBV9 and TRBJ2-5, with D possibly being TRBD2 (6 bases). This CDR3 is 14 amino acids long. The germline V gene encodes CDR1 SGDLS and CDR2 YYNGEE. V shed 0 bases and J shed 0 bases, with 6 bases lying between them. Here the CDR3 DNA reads TGTGCCAGCAGCGTAGGGGGGGACCAAGAGACCCAGTACTTC. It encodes CASSVGGDQETQYF.

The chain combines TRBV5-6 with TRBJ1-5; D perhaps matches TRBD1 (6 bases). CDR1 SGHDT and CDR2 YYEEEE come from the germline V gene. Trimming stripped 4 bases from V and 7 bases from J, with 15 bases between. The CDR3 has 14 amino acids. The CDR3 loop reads CASSQQGAGQPQHF. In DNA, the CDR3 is TGTGCCAGCAGCCAACAGGGTGCGGGGCAGCCCCAGCATTTT.

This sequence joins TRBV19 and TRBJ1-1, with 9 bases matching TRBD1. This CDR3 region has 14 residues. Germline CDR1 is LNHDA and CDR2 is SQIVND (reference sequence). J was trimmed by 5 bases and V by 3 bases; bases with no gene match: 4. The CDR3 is CASSMGTGNTEAFF. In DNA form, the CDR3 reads TGTGCCAGTAGTATGGGGACAGGGAATACTGAAGCTTTCTTT.

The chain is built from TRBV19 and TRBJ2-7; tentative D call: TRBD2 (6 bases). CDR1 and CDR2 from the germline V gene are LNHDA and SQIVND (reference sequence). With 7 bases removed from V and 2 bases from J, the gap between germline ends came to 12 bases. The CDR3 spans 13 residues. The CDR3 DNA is TGTGCCAGTACCGCGGGGCCGACCTACGAGCAGTACTTC. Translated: CASTAGPTYEQYF.

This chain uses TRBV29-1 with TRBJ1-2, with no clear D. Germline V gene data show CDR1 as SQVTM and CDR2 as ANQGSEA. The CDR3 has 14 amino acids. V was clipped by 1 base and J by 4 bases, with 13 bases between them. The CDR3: CSVEARLKSYGYTF. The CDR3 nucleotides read TGCAGCGTTGAAGCGCGGTTGAAATCCTATGGCTACACCTTC. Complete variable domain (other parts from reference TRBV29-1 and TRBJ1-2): SAVISQKPSRDICQRGTSLTIQCQVDSQVTMMFWYRQQPGQSLTLIATANQGSEATYESGFVIDKFPISRPNLTFSTLTVSNMSPEDSSIYLCSVEARLKSYGYTFGSGTRLTVV.

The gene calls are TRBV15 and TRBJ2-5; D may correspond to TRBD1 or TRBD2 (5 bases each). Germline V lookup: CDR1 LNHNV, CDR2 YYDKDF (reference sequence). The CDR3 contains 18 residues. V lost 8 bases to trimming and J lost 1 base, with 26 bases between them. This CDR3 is CATLFRALPWDVQETQYF. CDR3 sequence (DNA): TGTGCCACCCTCTTCAGGGCCTTACCGTGGGACGTCCAAGAGACCCAGTACTTC.

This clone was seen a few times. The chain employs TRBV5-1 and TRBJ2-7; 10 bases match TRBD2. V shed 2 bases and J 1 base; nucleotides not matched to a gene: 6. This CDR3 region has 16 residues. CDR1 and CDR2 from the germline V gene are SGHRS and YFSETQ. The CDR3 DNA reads TGCGCCAGCAGCTTAGCTCCTAGCGGGGGTTCCTACGAGCAGTACTTC. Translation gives CASSLAPSGGSYEQYF. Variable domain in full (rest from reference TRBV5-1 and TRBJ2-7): KAGVTQTPRYLIKTRGQQVTLSCSPISGHRSVSWYQQTPGQGLQFLFEYFSETQRNKGNFPGRFSGRQFSNSRSEMNVSTLELGDSALYLCASSLAPSGGSYEQYFGPGTRLTVT.

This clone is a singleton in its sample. Written as DNA, the CDR3 is TGTGCCAGCAGCTTAGGCGGGGTAGGCGGGTACAATGAGCAGTTCTTC. As protein: CASSLGGVGGYNEQFF. This chain joins TRBV7-6 and TRBJ2-1, with D perhaps matching TRBD2 (6 bases). The CDR3 is 16 amino acids. The V gene's germline CDR1 is SGHVS and CDR2 FNYEAQ. V was shortened by 1 base and J by 4 bases, with 14 bases between the two germline ends.

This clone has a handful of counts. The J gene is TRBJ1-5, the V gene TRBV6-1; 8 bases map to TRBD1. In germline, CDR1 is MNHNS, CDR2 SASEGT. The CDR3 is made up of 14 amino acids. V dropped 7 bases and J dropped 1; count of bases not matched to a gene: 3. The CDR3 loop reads CASTDRGSNQPQHF. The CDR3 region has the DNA TGTGCCAGCACTGACAGGGGAAGCAATCAGCCCCAGCATTTT.

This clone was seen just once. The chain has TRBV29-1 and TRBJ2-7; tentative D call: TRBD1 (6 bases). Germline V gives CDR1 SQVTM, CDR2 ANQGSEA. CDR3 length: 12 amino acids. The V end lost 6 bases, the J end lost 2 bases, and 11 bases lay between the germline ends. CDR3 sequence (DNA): TGCAGCGTGGCAACAGGGACCTACGAGCAGTACTTC. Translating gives CSVATGTYEQYF.

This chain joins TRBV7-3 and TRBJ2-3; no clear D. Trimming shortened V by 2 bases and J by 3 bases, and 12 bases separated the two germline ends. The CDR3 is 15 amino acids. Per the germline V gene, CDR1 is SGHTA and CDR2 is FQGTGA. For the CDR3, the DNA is TGTGCCAGCAGCTTAGGGGTTAGTAGGACAGATACGCAGTATTTT. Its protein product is CASSLGVSRTDTQYF.

CDR3 in amino acids: CASSAPGERDTEAFF. The CDR3 coding sequence is TGTGCCAGCAGCGCGCCGGGGGAGCGAGACACTGAAGCTTTCTTT. The rearrangement links TRBV2 to TRBJ1-1; a weak D match, TRBD1 (5 bases). Per germline, CDR1 SNHLY and CDR2 FYNNEI. Trimming took 6 bases from V and 3 from J, leaving 17 bases between them. The CDR3 covers 15 residues.

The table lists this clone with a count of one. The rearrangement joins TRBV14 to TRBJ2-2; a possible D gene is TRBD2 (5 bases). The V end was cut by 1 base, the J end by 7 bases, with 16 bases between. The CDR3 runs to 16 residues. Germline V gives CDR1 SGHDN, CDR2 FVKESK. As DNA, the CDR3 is TGTGCCAGCAGCCAAGGGGAGTTCCTCCCGGGCGGGGAGCTGTTTTTT. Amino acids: CASSQGEFLPGGELFF.

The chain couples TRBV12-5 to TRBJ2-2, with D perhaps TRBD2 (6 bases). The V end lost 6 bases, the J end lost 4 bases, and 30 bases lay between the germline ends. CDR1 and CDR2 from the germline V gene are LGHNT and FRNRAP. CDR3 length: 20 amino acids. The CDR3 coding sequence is TGTGCTAGTGGCGCTCTGGGGGGTGGCAGGCCCCATAGAGGCACCGGGGAGCTGTTTTTT. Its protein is CASGALGGGRPHRGTGELFF.

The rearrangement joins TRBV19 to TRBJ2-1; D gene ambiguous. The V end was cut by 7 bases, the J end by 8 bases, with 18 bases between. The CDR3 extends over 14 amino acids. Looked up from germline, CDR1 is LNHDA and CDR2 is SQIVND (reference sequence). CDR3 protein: CASKEKSWHDEQFF. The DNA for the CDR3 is TGTGCCAGTAAAGAGAAAAGTTGGCACGATGAGCAGTTCTTC.

This chain's CDR3 is CASSLDHYSNQPQHF. CDR3 nucleotides: TGTGCCAGCAGCTTAGACCACTATAGCAATCAGCCCCAGCATTTT. The genes are TRBV7-6 and TRBJ1-5; D is unclear. V lost 1 base and J 0 bases, leaving 7 bases between the germline ends. CDR1 is SGHVS and CDR2 is FNYEAQ in the germline V gene. The CDR3 totals 15 residues.

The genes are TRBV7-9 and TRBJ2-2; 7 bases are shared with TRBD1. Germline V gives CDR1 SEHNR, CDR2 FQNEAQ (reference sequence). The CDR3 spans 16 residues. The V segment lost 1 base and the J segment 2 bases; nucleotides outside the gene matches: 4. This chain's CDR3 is CASSLGQGSNTGELFF. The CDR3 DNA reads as TGTGCCAGCAGCTTAGGACAGGGTAGCAACACCGGGGAGCTGTTTTTT.

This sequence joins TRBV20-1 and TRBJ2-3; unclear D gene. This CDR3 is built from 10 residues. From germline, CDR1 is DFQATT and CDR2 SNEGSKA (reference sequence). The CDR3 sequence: CSPLGDTQYF. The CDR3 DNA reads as TGCAGCCCCCTTGGGGATACGCAGTATTTT.

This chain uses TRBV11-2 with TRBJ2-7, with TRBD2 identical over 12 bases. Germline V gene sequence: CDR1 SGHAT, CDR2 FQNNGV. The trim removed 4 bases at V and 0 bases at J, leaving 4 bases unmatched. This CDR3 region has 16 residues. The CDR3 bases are TGTGCCAGCAGCTCGCGGACTAGCGGGGCCTCCTACGAGCAGTACTTC. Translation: CASSSRTSGASYEQYF.

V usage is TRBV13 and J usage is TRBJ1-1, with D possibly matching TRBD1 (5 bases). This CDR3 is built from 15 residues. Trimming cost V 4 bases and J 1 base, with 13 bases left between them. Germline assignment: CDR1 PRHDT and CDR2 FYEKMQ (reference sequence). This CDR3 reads CASSSVDSENTEAFF. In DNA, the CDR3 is TGTGCCAGCAGCTCGGTCGACAGTGAGAACACTGAAGCTTTCTTT.

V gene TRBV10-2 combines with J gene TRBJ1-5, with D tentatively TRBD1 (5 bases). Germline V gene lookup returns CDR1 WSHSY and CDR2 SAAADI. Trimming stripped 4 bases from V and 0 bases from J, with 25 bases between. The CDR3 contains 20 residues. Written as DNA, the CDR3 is TGCGCCAGCAGTGGGGTGGTCGGGACCCTCTCCCAAACTAGCAATCAGCCCCAGCATTTT. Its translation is CASSGVVGTLSQTSNQPQHF.

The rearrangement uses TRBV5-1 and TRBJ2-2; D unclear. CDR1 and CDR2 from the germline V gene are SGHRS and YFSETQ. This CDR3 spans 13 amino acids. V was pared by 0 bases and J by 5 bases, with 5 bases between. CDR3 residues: CASSLAGTGELFF. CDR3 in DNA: TGCGCCAGCAGCTTGGCTGGAACCGGGGAGCTGTTTTTT.

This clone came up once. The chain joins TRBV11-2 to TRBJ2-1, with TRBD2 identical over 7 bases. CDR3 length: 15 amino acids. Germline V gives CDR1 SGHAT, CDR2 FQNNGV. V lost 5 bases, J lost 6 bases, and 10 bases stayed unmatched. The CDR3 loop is CASSPTGLTPNEQFF. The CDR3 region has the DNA TGTGCCAGCAGCCCAACGGGACTAACGCCCAATGAGCAGTTCTTC.

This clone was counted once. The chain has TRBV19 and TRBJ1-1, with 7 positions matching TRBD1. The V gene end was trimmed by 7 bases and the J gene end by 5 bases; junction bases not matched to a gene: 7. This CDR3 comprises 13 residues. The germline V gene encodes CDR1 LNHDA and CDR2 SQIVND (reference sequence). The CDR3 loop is CASKEGGWTEAFF. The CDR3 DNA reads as TGTGCCAGTAAGGAAGGGGGCTGGACTGAAGCTTTCTTT.